This is a list of T cell receptor beta chains from one sample in a study of blood T cell repertoires in COVID-19. The protocol was immunoSEQ multiplex PCR, while the TCRdb copy is restricted to in-frame clones and leaves out a portion. This table holds some 260,000 clones, around 88% found once. What was sequenced was peripheral blood. The receptors were gathered from a woman under 40 with COVID-19, enrolled during active disease. Both conserved end residues are trimmed from each CDR3. The D gene is left open where the match is weak.

d_gene | v_gene | CDR3aa
NA | TRBV4-1 | ASSQLAGSQETQY
TRBD2 | TRBV6-2/TRBV6-3 | ASSYSLAGGPVGTQY
NA | TRBV5-8 | ASILMGGLTYNEQF
NA | TRBV11-2 | ASSLDLDSRSYEQY
TRBD2 | TRBV7-2 | ASSLSSGGIYEQY
NA | TRBV12-5 | ASGSSTGLLNTGELF
TRBD2 | TRBV5-5 | ASSLWGGPQETQY
NA | TRBV25-1 | ASTRDGHTEAF
TRBD1 | TRBV3-1/TRBV3-2 | ASSQSGGETQY
NA | TRBV7-9 | ASSLQQGNTEAF
NA | TRBV24-1 | ATGSGENYGYT
NA | TRBV24-1 | ATSERVLETQY
TRBD1 | TRBV4-2 | ASQGAHGYT
NA | TRBV7-9 | ASSPGLPRQTQY
TRBD2 | TRBV19 | ASSQGLAPYNEQF
TRBD2 | TRBV7-2 | ASSLASSGGTDTQY
NA | TRBV24-1 | ATSRDSNQPQH
TRBD1 | TRBV7-6 | ASSQGQGVNNEQF
TRBD1 | TRBV5-1 | ASSVDRDSYEQY
NA | TRBV18 | ASSPVSARSNEQF
NA | TRBV2 | ASSGDIEREQF
NA | TRBV28 | ASSFSAEGDTEAF
NA | TRBV7-9 | ASSLWGGYYNSPLH
NA | TRBV7-9 | ASRLSAGDIQY
NA | TRBV18 | ASSRGELDTQY
NA | TRBV6-4 | ASSEVAGGNQPQH
NA | TRBV19 | ASSTGRGSNQPQH
NA | TRBV5-4 | ASSRTEETQY
TRBD2 | TRBV5-1 | ASSPGTSGGASYNEQF
NA | TRBV10-3 | ATGSTNTEAF
NA | TRBV6-2/TRBV6-3 | ASSPGPRVGNQPQH
NA | TRBV5-6 | ASSPGQTYGYT
NA | TRBV6-1 | ASSEAGAGQPQH
TRBD1 | TRBV28 | ASSPQDRGTDTQY
NA | TRBV11-2 | ASSSRNGHGNTGELF
NA | TRBV5-5 | ASSPRVGNIQY
NA | TRBV7-2 | ASSSWTLAGSAYNEQF
NA | TRBV28 | ASSKEQGNYGYT
NA | TRBV11-2 | ASSLGPRGETQY
NA | TRBV7-2 | ASSLATGTGELF
NA | TRBV6-5 | ASAPGGHYGYT
TRBD1 | TRBV7-2 | ASSPTGGNYGYT
NA | TRBV6-5 | ASSYSTPGGDTQY
NA | TRBV18 | ASSLLGANTGELF
TRBD1 | TRBV5-5 | ASSLGTGGWDTQY
TRBD1 | TRBV11-2 | ASSHTTGGKYEQY
NA | TRBV28 | ASTPSPSSEAF
NA | TRBV30 | AWSNSGHEF
TRBD2 | TRBV9 | ASSVTSGRDIYNEQF
TRBD1 | TRBV7-9 | ASEAQGSEKLF
TRBD2 | TRBV4-3 | ASSQEGASGGDTQY
TRBD1 | TRBV18 | ASSPPQGVLGTEAF
NA | TRBV7-6 | ASSSKTGEVTEAF
NA | TRBV21-1 | ASSNPGQGPNQPQH